The present T cell receptor (beta chain) was sequenced within a study of CD8+CD57+ T cells in acquired aplastic anemia. Study-wide context: CD4+ and CD8+ cells, once sorted, gave DNA averaging around 3.2 ug.

Turning to this clonotype: What it recognizes is unknown.

Notes on the study in general: Patients and controls were found to share more than 25 CD8+ CDR3 sequences.

Patients chosen for sequencing had CD8+CD57+ cells that had expanded, as shown by flow cytometry. Each patient carried a diagnosis of severe acquired aplastic anemia. None of the patients had been given any therapy when their blood was sampled. The V and J ends lost 6 bases and 8 bases, in that order; junction bases with no gene match: 11. The CDR3 has 15 amino acids. Germline V lookup: CDR1 DFQATT, CDR2 SNEGSKA (reference sequence). Template material for TCR beta VDJ and CDR3 profiling consisted of genomic DNA. TCRdb re-analysed the reads in MiXCR, keeping a single row per CDR3 protein. The profile covers 150,000 to 200,000 distinct CDR3 sequences, with about 64% appearing a single time and around 45% taken by the ten largest.

This sequence joins TRBV20-1 and TRBJ2-1; 12 bases map to TRBD2. This receptor was obtained from a human donor with aplastic anemia. The material sequenced was sorted CD4+, CD8+, or CD8+CD57+ T cells (not recorded which) from PBMCs. This CDR3 reads CSAPSRASGGDEQFF. CDR3 DNA sequence: TGCAGTGCCCCGAGCCGGGCTAGCGGGGGGGATGAGCAGTTCTTC.